The 25 T cell receptor beta chains below come from one sample, sequenced in a study of cytomegalovirus exposure and HLA in healthy donors. TCRdb's copy holds only in-frame clones and misses some; the assay was immunoSEQ multiplex PCR. Here the sample spans around 250,000 clones, less than 95% being singletons. The sample consisted of PBMCs. Receptors were obtained from a woman in her twenties or thirties in good health and CMV-seronegative.

V and J are TRBV6-1 and TRBJ2-3, with TRBD1 matching over 10 bases. The V and J ends lost 7 bases and 4 bases, in that order; junction bases with no gene match: 8. This CDR3 comprises 15 residues. CDR1 and CDR2 from the germline V gene are MNHNS and SASEGT. For the CDR3, the DNA is TGTGCCAGCACCATTGAGGGACAGGGGTCAGATACGCAGTATTTT. It encodes CASTIEGQGSDTQYF.

The chain carries TRBV4-3 and TRBJ2-3; TRBD1 or TRBD2 may be the D gene (5 bases each). The CDR3 has 15 residues. In germline, CDR1 is LGHNA, CDR2 YSLEER. V was pared by 0 bases and J by 10 bases, with 17 bases between. The CDR3, as DNA: TGCGCCAGCAGCCAAGATCGGGTACGGGACGGATCGCAGTATTTT. It encodes CASSQDRVRDGSQYF.

The J gene is TRBJ2-2, the V gene TRBV23-1, with TRBD2 matching over 9 bases. TRBV23-1 is designated an ORF whose function remains uncertain. J lost 5 bases, V lost 6 bases, and 10 bases had no gene match. This CDR3 has 16 residues. In nucleotides, the CDR3 is TGCGCCAGCAGAGTTCTGAGCGGGAGGTGTACCGGGGAGCTGTTTTTT. It specifies CASRVLSGRCTGELFF.

This rearrangement joins TRBV27 to TRBJ2-7; D not resolved. Trimming shortened V by 8 bases and J by 3 bases, and 14 bases separated the two germline ends. Germline V gene data show CDR1 as MNHEY and CDR2 as SMNVEV (reference sequence). The CDR3 is made up of 13 amino acids. In nucleotides, the CDR3 is TGTGCCAGCGGAAGGTGGCCTCGCTACGAGCAGTACTTC. Translated, it gives CASGRWPRYEQYF.

This chain uses TRBV10-3 with TRBJ1-2; the D gene is possibly TRBD1 (6 bases). Germline CDR1 and CDR2: ENHRY and SYGVKD. V was clipped by 7 bases and J by 4 bases, with 16 bases between them. The CDR3 has 14 amino acids. The CDR3 region has the DNA TGTGCCATCAATCGTCAGGGGTCCCCCTATGGCTACACCTTC. Its protein product is CAINRQGSPYGYTF.

V usage is TRBV7-2 and J usage is TRBJ2-7; 9 nucleotides agree with TRBD2. V lost 2 bases to trimming and J lost 5 bases; unmatched junction nucleotides: 10. Germline CDR1 is SGHTA and CDR2 is FQGNSA. The CDR3 runs to 16 residues. CDR3 DNA: TGTGCCAGCAGCTTACAGGGAGCGGGAGGTGGCCACGAGCAGTACTTC. It yields the protein CASSLQGAGGGHEQYF.

The rearrangement links TRBV7-6 to TRBJ2-4, with 8 bases fitting TRBD2. V shed 4 bases, J shed 7 bases, and the junction held 9 bases outside the gene matches. This CDR3 has 15 residues. Germline V gene sequence: CDR1 SGHVS, CDR2 FNYEAQ. DNA of the CDR3: TGTGCCAGCAGCTCGACTAGCGCCTCCCCGAACATTCAGTACTTC. It encodes CASSSTSASPNIQYF.

The chain has TRBV28 and TRBJ2-7; no definite D call. Deletions cut 2 bases from V and 7 bases from J, with 12 bases between. CDR3 length: 13 residues. Germline CDR1 reads MDHEN; CDR2 reads SYDVKM. CDR3 loop: CASSLSKPLEQYF. CDR3 bases: TGTGCCAGCAGTTTAAGCAAGCCCCTAGAGCAGTACTTC.

This sequence joins TRBV7-2 and TRBJ2-7, with D perhaps being TRBD1 or TRBD2 (5 bases each). The CDR3 totals 16 residues. Looked up from germline, CDR1 is SGHTA and CDR2 is FQGNSA. Trimming took 3 bases from V and 6 from J, leaving 21 bases between them. The CDR3 sequence is CASSFEGKAAGGEQYF. The CDR3 DNA sequence: TGTGCCAGCAGCTTCGAGGGGAAAGCGGCTGGCGGCGAGCAGTACTTC. Using reference TRBV7-2 and TRBJ2-7 for the parts outside the CDR3, the full variable domain is GAGVSQSPSNKVTEKGKDVELRCDPISGHTALYWYRQSLGQGLEFLIYFQGNSAPDKSGLPSDRFSAERTGGSVSTLTIQRTQQEDSAVYLCASSFEGKAAGGEQYFGPGTRLTVT.

The chain joins TRBV14 to TRBJ1-5, with no clear D. This CDR3 is 13 amino acids long. Germline CDR1 SGHDN, CDR2 FVKESK. Trimming removed 0 bases from V and 6 bases from J, with 6 bases in between. CDR3: CASSQDLGQPQHF. The CDR3 DNA reads TGTGCCAGCAGCCAAGATCTGGGTCAGCCCCAGCATTTT.

The chain employs TRBV4-3 and TRBJ2-3; a weak D match, TRBD2 (6 bases). The ends were cut back, 0 bases at V and 3 bases at J, with 22 bases in the middle. Germline CDR1 and CDR2: LGHNA and YSLEER. The CDR3 runs 19 residues. CDR3 loop: CASSQDLPLAGRRTDTQYF. The CDR3 DNA is TGCGCCAGCAGCCAAGATTTGCCCCTGGCGGGGCGACGGACAGATACGCAGTATTTT.

This clone was seen once. The chain joins TRBV7-8 to TRBJ2-7; the match to TRBD1 covers 9 bases. The CDR3 has 13 residues. The V and J ends lost 6 bases and 3 bases, in that order; junction bases with no gene match: 3. Germline V gene data show CDR1 as SGHVS and CDR2 as FQNEAQ. CDR3 sequence reads: CASRQGANYEQYF. CDR3 coding DNA: TGTGCCAGCAGACAGGGGGCGAACTACGAGCAGTACTTC.

The rearrangement joins TRBV2 to TRBJ2-7, with 9 bases aligning to TRBD1. The CDR3 totals 15 residues. Germline V gene sequence: CDR1 SNHLY, CDR2 FYNNEI. V shed 5 bases and J 1 base; nucleotides not matched to a gene: 6. CDR3 sequence reads: CASSKRGQGSYEQYF. CDR3 DNA sequence: TGTGCCAGCAGTAAACGGGGACAGGGATCCTACGAGCAGTACTTC.

In the case of this clone: The junction does not match germline at one end; this may be a read error. The J gene is TRBJ2-7, the V gene TRBV5-1; 7 positions agree with TRBD2. Germline V gene sequence: CDR1 SGHRS, CDR2 YFSETQ. This CDR3 is built from 14 residues. The CDR3 nucleotides are TGCGCTAGCAAAGGTGGGACTACCTGGGACGAGCAGTACTTC. It translates to CASKGGTTWDEQYF.

The chain uses TRBV27 and TRBJ2-3; TRBD2 matches 10 bases. The germline gives CDR1 MNHEY, CDR2 SMNVEV (reference sequence). The CDR3 length is 18 residues. V shed 5 bases and J 5 bases; nucleotides not matched to a gene: 16. CDR3 coding DNA: TGTGCCAGCAGTCCTTTTCGGGGAGCGGGAGGGAGGGTAGATACGCAGTATTTT. This gives the protein CASSPFRGAGGRVDTQYF.

The gene calls are TRBV7-9 and TRBJ2-7; perhaps TRBD1 as D (6 bases). V was pared by 2 bases and J by 2 bases, with 7 bases between. The length of the CDR3 is 13 residues. Germline assignment: CDR1 SEHNR and CDR2 FQNEAQ (reference sequence). The CDR3 region is CASSLQGPYEQYF. The CDR3 nucleotides read TGTGCCAGCAGCTTACAGGGGCCCTACGAGCAGTACTTC.

The chain joins TRBV13 to TRBJ1-5; 7 nucleotides align to TRBD1. Looked up from germline, CDR1 is PRHDT and CDR2 is FYEKMQ (reference sequence). The CDR3 is 14 amino acids. J lost 6 bases, V lost 3 bases, and 5 bases had no gene match. The DNA for the CDR3 is TGTGCCAGCAGCTTGAGGGGGCCTAGTCAGCCCCAGCATTTT. Translation: CASSLRGPSQPQHF.

A note on this clone: Different DNA sequences within this sample yield the same CDR3. CDR3 region: CASSVGDSSYEQYF. CDR3 DNA: TGTGCCAGCAGCGTAGGAGACAGCTCCTACGAGCAGTACTTC. The chain links TRBV9 to TRBJ2-7; possible D gene TRBD1, 5 bases. The CDR3 contains 14 residues. V shed 0 bases and J shed 0 bases, with 7 bases lying between them. The germline gives CDR1 SGDLS, CDR2 YYNGEE.

V is TRBV7-2 and J is TRBJ2-7; tentatively, D is TRBD1 (6 bases). The CDR3 is made up of 13 amino acids. Germline V gives CDR1 SGHTA, CDR2 FQGNSA. Trimming shortened V by 5 bases and J by 5 bases, and 13 bases separated the two germline ends. The CDR3 region is CASSRIQGNEQYF. The CDR3 coding sequence is TGTGCCAGCAGCCGGATACAGGGAAACGAGCAGTACTTC.

This clone was counted between two and nine times. This rearrangement joins TRBV28 to TRBJ1-2; TRBD1 matches at 7 bases. Losses at the gene ends were 1 base for V and 5 bases for J; bases not matched to a gene: 7. From germline, CDR1 is MDHEN and CDR2 SYDVKM. This CDR3 region has 15 residues. Here the CDR3 DNA reads TGTGCCAGCAGTTTATCGGGACAGACGAGATATGGCTACACCTTC. It yields the protein CASSLSGQTRYGYTF.

This clone was recorded once. This chain joins TRBV28 and TRBJ1-5; no firm D call. V was pared by 3 bases and J by 7 bases, with 7 bases between. Germline V gene data show CDR1 as MDHEN and CDR2 as SYDVKM. The CDR3 covers 12 residues. In DNA, the CDR3 is TGTGCCAGCAGTTTCGGAGGCCAGCCCCAGCATTTT. Translating it yields CASSFGGQPQHF.

The chain carries TRBV29-1 and TRBJ2-3; D is possibly TRBD2 (5 bases). The length of the CDR3 is 13 residues. CDR1 is SQVTM, CDR2 ANQGSEA, per germline. Trimming pared 6 bases from V and 0 bases from J, leaving 10 bases between. The CDR3 sequence: CSVLRGSTDTQYF. DNA for the CDR3: TGCAGCGTCCTCCGCGGGAGCACAGATACGCAGTATTTT.

The chain has TRBV28 and TRBJ1-5, with D possibly TRBD1 on 5 matching bases. The CDR3 runs to 14 residues. The V end was cut by 7 bases, the J end by 3 bases, with 13 bases between. Looked up from germline, CDR1 is MDHEN and CDR2 is SYDVKM. Here the CDR3 DNA reads TGTGCCAGCAATAGGGACGGCTTCAATCAGCCCCAGCATTTT. Translated, it gives CASNRDGFNQPQHF.

The chain recombines TRBV27 with TRBJ2-1; perhaps D is TRBD1 or TRBD2 (7 bases each). Trimming shortened V by 0 bases and J by 6 bases, and 12 bases separated the two germline ends. The CDR3 is 15 amino acids. From germline, CDR1 is MNHEY and CDR2 SMNVEV (reference sequence). The CDR3 nucleotides are TGTGCCAGCAGTTTATCTCCAGGGGGGGGCAATGAGCAGTTCTTC. Translating it yields CASSLSPGGGNEQFF.

The chain carries TRBV30 and TRBJ2-5; the match to TRBD2 covers 13 bases. Germline assignment: CDR1 GTSNPN and CDR2 SVGIG (reference sequence). V dropped 3 bases and J dropped 5; count of bases not matched to a gene: 9. The CDR3 totals 16 residues. The CDR3: CAWRRTSGSFWETQYF. Written as DNA, the CDR3 is TGTGCCTGGAGAAGGACTAGCGGGAGTTTTTGGGAGACCCAGTACTTC.